This T cell receptor (beta chain) was sequenced during a study of T cell responses to AZD1222 COVID-19 vaccine. This CDR3 is 15 amino acids long. The V gene's germline CDR1 is MDHEN and CDR2 SYDVKM. V was pared by 6 bases and J by 0 bases, with 12 bases between. Sequencing used immunoSEQ multiplex PCR; TCRdb keeps in-frame clones, though not all of them. Among around 140,000 clones listed, around 91% were seen once. It was second doses at about 4 or about 12 weeks that were pooled. As for this clone: Antigen: not known.

Overall study findings and caveats: Unmutated variant regions are reportedly the target of nearly half of TCRs that are spike-specific.

The source material was peripheral blood, sampled 28 days after the second AZD1222 dose. This sequence joins TRBV28 and TRBJ1-5, with D unclear. The sequence was collected from an adult who received the AZD1222 COVID-19 vaccine. CDR3 region: CASRDTAYSNQPQHF. As DNA, the CDR3 is TGTGCCAGCAGGGATACAGCTTATAGCAATCAGCCCCAGCATTTT.